This T cell receptor (beta chain) was sequenced in a study of cytomegalovirus exposure and HLA in healthy donors. Overall study findings and caveats: Later genetic work tied a missense DCLRE1C variant to beta-chain V and J trimming. A later analysis found most CMV-associated TCR beta chains apparently HLA-restricted.

As for the donors, each was a healthy bone marrow donor. The PCR ran on 60 Vbeta and 13 Jbeta primers. Sequencing was performed with immunoSEQ multiplex PCR; in TCRdb, only in-frame clones are kept and a portion is missing. The sample holds 200,000 to 250,000 clones; about 72% are singletons and the top ten take 3.8%. CDR1 and CDR2 (germline): MGHRA, YSYEKL. V shed 6 bases and J shed 4 bases, with 15 bases lying between them. The CDR3 is 14 amino acids. Note on this clone: The antigen is unknown.

V gene TRBV4-1 combines with J gene TRBJ1-1, with TRBD1 as a possible D gene (6 bases). Input material: PBMCs. The clonotype was recovered from a male donor in good health and CMV-seronegative. The CDR3 loop reads CASRAQVGGTEAFF. CDR3 nucleotide sequence: TGCGCCAGCAGGGCACAGGTAGGGGGCACTGAAGCTTTCTTT.